This T cell receptor (beta chain) derives from a study of beta chain features in type 1 diabetes. Study overall: No age, gender or cell yield differences were seen between patients and healthy donors. Findings of the study overall: Within each of all four CD4+ subsets, Type 1 diabetes patients had TCRB CDR3s that were moderately but significantly shorter. Patients showed naive, central memory and Treg TCRB repertoires that appeared more similar than those of healthy donors.

About this clone itself: Its antigen is undetermined.

As every portion of the isolated RNA was reverse transcribed, the sequencing read expressed TCRB transcripts. Libraries were prepared by immunoSEQ multiplex PCR; TCRdb keeps only in-frame clonotypes and omits some of them. The sample has 300,000 to 350,000 clones, about a tenth seen once. Germline-derived CDR1 and CDR2 are GTSNPN and SVGIG (reference sequence). The CDR3 runs 13 residues. Trimming pared 0 bases from V and 10 bases from J, leaving 10 bases between. Stem cell-like memory, regulatory, central memory and naive CD4+ cells were sorted via CD45RO/CCR7/CD25/CD127/CD95/CD27. Sequenced sample: central memory CD4+ T cells from blood. The sequence came from a man aged 25 to 40 with type 1 diabetes. J is TRBJ1-6 and V is TRBV30; D gene ambiguous. This CDR3 reads CAWSVFKESPLHF. Written as DNA, the CDR3 is TGTGCCTGGAGTGTTTTTAAGGAGTCACCCCTCCACTTT. Combining the CDR3 with reference TRBV30 and TRBJ1-6 gives the whole variable domain SQTIHQWPATLVQPVGSPLSLECTVEGTSNPNLYWYRQAAGRGLQLLFYSVGIGQISSEVPQNLSASRPQDRQFILSSKKLLLSDSGFYLCAWSVFKESPLHFGNGTRLTVT.